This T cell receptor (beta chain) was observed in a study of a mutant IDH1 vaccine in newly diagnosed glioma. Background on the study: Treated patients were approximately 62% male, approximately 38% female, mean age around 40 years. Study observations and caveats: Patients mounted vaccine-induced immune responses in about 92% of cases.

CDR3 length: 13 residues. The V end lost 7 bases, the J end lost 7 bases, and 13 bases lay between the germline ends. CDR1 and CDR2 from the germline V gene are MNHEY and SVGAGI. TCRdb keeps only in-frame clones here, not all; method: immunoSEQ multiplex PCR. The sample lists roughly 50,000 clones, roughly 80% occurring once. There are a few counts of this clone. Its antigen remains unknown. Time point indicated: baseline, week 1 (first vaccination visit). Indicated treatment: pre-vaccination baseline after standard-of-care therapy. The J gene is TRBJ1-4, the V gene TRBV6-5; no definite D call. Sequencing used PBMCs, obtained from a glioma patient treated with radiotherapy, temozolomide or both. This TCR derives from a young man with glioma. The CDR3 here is CASIARAGEKLFF. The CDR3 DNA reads TGTGCCAGCATTGCAAGGGCTGGTGAAAAACTGTTTTTT.